Described below is a single T cell receptor (beta chain) sequence and its context. Antigen specificity is unknown. The source of the sample is a study of glioma-infiltrating T cells after dendritic cell vaccination. General study results and limits: Patients with more pretreatment TILs had longer time to progression and survival.

The repertoire was sequenced with immunoSEQ multiplex PCR; TCRdb's copy has only in-frame clones and lacks some. The sample has 100,000 or so clones, around 90% seen once. Germline V lookup: CDR1 MNHNS, CDR2 SASEGT. Trimming left V 4 bases short and J 7 bases short, with 16 bases between. This CDR3 comprises 15 residues. Regarding time point: after dendritic cell vaccination, including at tumor progression/relapse. This chain connects TRBV6-1 to TRBJ1-4, with D possibly matching TRBD1 (6 bases). This receptor was obtained from a human donor with glioblastoma. The starting material was blood, obtained after dendritic cell vaccination. Here the CDR3 reads CASSVEGGGVEKLFF. Here the CDR3 DNA reads TGTGCCAGCAGTGTAGAAGGGGGGGGAGTTGAAAAACTGTTTTTT.